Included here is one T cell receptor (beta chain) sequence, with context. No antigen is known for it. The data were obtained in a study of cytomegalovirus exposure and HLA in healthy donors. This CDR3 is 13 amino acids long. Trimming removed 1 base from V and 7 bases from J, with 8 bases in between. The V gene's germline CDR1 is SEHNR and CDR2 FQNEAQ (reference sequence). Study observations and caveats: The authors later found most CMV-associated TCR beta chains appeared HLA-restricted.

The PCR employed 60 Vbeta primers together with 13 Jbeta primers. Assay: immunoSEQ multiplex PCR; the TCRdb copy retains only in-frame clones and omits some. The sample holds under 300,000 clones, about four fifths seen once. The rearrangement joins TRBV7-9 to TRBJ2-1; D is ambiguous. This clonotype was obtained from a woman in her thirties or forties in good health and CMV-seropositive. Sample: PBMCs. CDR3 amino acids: CASSLDGRNEQFF. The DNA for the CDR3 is TGTGCCAGCAGCTTAGATGGTAGAAATGAGCAGTTCTTC.